What follows are 14 T cell receptor beta chains derived from one specimen sequenced in a study of blood T cell repertoires in COVID-19. Using immunoSEQ multiplex PCR, the repertoire was profiled, and TCRdb retains in-frame clones only, with some absent. The table has about 410,000 clones, about 89% seen once. The sample was peripheral blood. The source is a middle-aged woman with COVID-19, enrolled during active disease.

This clone occurred once. The chain employs TRBV5-8 and TRBJ1-2; D is undetermined. Germline V CDR1 and CDR2: SGHTS, YDEGEE. Trimming removed 4 bases from V and 4 bases from J, with 11 bases in between. CDR3 length equals 13 residues. The CDR3 sequence: CASSAGLGYGYTF. As DNA, the CDR3 is TGTGCCAGCAGCGCTGGACTCGGCTATGGCTACACCTTC.

Details on this clone: Other DNA sequences in this specimen translate into the identical CDR3. V is TRBV5-1 and J is TRBJ1-1, with 10 positions matching TRBD1. V trimming: 1 base; J trimming: 4 bases; junction bases outside the gene matches: 1. The CDR3 is made up of 14 amino acids. Germline loops: CDR1 SGHRS, CDR2 YFSETQ. CDR3 DNA sequence: TGCGCCAGCAGCTTGTGGACAGGGGGCACTGAAGCTTTCTTT. This codes for CASSLWTGGTEAFF.

This clone was recorded once. CDR3 amino acids: CAISESLGSRSSYNEQFF. The CDR3 DNA sequence: TGTGCCATCAGTGAGTCACTAGGCAGTCGGAGCTCCTACAATGAGCAGTTCTTC. V and J are TRBV10-3 and TRBJ2-1; D is perhaps TRBD2 (5 bases). Germline-derived CDR1 and CDR2 are ENHRY and SYGVKD. This CDR3 contains 18 residues. V lost 0 bases and J lost 0, with 15 bases in between.

This clone showed up just once. V gene TRBV7-3 combines with J gene TRBJ2-1, with 9 bases lining up with TRBD1. The length of the CDR3 is 15 residues. CDR1 and CDR2 (germline): SGHTA, FQGTGA. V gave up 3 bases and J gave up 6 bases; unmatched junction bases: 6. The CDR3 loop is CASSLDRGKGNEQFF. Here the CDR3 DNA reads TGTGCCAGCAGCTTGGACAGGGGAAAGGGCAATGAGCAGTTCTTC.

V is TRBV5-5 and J is TRBJ1-4, with unresolved D. The V end was cut by 4 bases, the J end by 8 bases, with 9 bases between. CDR1 SGHKS and CDR2 YYEKEE come from the germline V gene (reference sequence). This CDR3 comprises 12 residues. This chain's CDR3 is CASSRVSEKLFF. The CDR3 coding sequence is TGTGCCAGCAGCCGGGTGAGCGAAAAACTGTTTTTT.

The gene calls are TRBV7-3 and TRBJ2-2; 9 bases map to TRBD2. Per the germline V gene, CDR1 is SGHTA and CDR2 is FQGTGA. This CDR3 has 16 residues. V lost 2 bases and J lost 7; bases outside the gene matches: 8. CDR3 sequence (DNA): TGTGCCAGCAGCTTACTGCCTAGCGGGGAACTCGGGGAGCTGTTTTTT. This encodes CASSLLPSGELGELFF.

The genes are TRBV5-1 and TRBJ2-7, with D possibly being TRBD1 (5 bases). This CDR3 contains 12 residues. The V and J ends lost 0 bases and 6 bases respectively, with 7 bases between them. Germline V CDR1 and CDR2: SGHRS, YFSETQ. CDR3 DNA sequence: TGCGCCAGCAGCTTGGAAGGGGCCGAGCAGTACTTC. Protein product: CASSLEGAEQYF.

The J gene is TRBJ2-5, the V gene TRBV27, with a tentative D call TRBD2 (5 bases). Germline-derived CDR1 and CDR2 are MNHEY and SMNVEV (reference sequence). V lost 2 bases and J 6 bases, leaving 13 bases between the germline ends. This CDR3 comprises 14 residues. The CDR3 protein is CASSLLSGVKTQYF. In nucleotides, the CDR3 is TGTGCCAGCAGTTTACTATCCGGGGTAAAGACCCAGTACTTC.

This clone was observed a single time. DNA for the CDR3: TGTGCCAGCAGCCAAAAAGTTGGGACAGGGGTTCAGCCCCAGCATTTT. Its protein product is CASSQKVGTGVQPQHF. V and J are TRBV3-1 (or the pseudogene TRBV3-2) and TRBJ1-5; 10 nucleotides line up with TRBD1. Germline CDR1 LGHDT, CDR2 YNNKEL (reference sequence). V was pared by 2 bases and J by 6 bases, with 7 bases of the junction left unmatched. This CDR3 spans 16 amino acids.

CDR3 nucleotide sequence: TGTGCCAGCAGTTTTTCAGGGGTTATAATGAACACTGAAGCTTTCTTT. Translation gives CASSFSGVIMNTEAFF. The chain has TRBV27 and TRBJ1-1, with D perhaps matching TRBD1 (6 bases). The germline V and J ends were trimmed by 3 bases and 0 bases, with 14 bases remaining between them. The germline CDR1 and CDR2 sequences are MNHEY and SMNVEV (reference sequence). The CDR3 is 16 amino acids.

This chain connects TRBV29-1 to TRBJ1-1, with D maybe TRBD1 (5 bases). The V end was cut by 4 bases, the J end by 6 bases, with 15 bases between. This CDR3 comprises 13 residues. Germline CDR1 reads SQVTM; CDR2 reads ANQGSEA. The CDR3 protein is CSVVGGGIAEAFF. In nucleotides, the CDR3 is TGCAGCGTTGTCGGCGGGGGGATCGCTGAAGCTTTCTTT.

This clone was seen a few times. The J gene is TRBJ1-1, the V gene TRBV5-6, with 7 bases that match TRBD1. The V gene's germline CDR1 is SGHDT and CDR2 YYEEEE. V shed 3 bases, J shed 11 bases, and the junction held 7 bases outside the gene matches. CDR3 length equals 12 residues. The CDR3 loop is CASSSDRARAFF. CDR3 bases: TGTGCCAGCAGCTCCGACAGGGCTAGGGCTTTCTTT.

This clone has just a few counts. J is TRBJ1-6 and V is TRBV20-1; D gene uncertain. CDR3 size: 15 residues. V was clipped by 3 bases and J by 2 bases, with 11 bases between them. The germline CDR1 and CDR2 sequences are DFQATT and SNEGSKA (reference sequence). CDR3 sequence reads: CSASPGRAYNSPLHF. In DNA, the CDR3 is TGCAGTGCTAGTCCGGGGAGGGCCTATAATTCACCCCTCCACTTT.

The chain employs TRBV19 and TRBJ2-7; TRBD2 matches at 8 bases. The CDR3 has 14 residues. Trimming cost V 9 bases and J 4 bases; bases outside gene matches: 11. CDR1 is LNHDA, CDR2 SQIVND, per germline (reference sequence). Here the CDR3 reads CASRATGGGYEQYF. DNA of the CDR3: TGTGCCAGCCGAGCCACGGGGGGGGGATACGAGCAGTACTTC.